This TCR beta chain came from a study of blood T cells in healthy people across ages (dated by TCRdb to the mid-2010s). About the investigation overall: In model experiments, template switching captured roughly one uniquely barcoded TCR beta cDNA molecule for every two T cells. Two additional independent replicas of 1 million unique cDNA reads from the same blood draw were analyzed for two donors (one aged 18 to 29 and one aged 80 or older). To avoid experimental bias, donors of different ages were spread randomly across the sequencing lanes. The donors were divided into four age groups: young (average approximately 15 years), middle-aged (under 40), aged (about 62) and long-lived (about 90). Age-related changes in TCR beta repertoire diversity were measured in the study by deep sequencing normalized with unique cDNA molecular identifiers. Overall study results and their limits: Conclusive comparison of naive and antigen-experienced compartments was prevented by the profiling of bulk unsorted PBMCs. Total diversity estimates from one million sequenced T cells were considered lower bounds and underestimates. Donor CMV infection status was unknown, potentially confounding age-related changes in expanded clonotypes. A strong correlation was found between observed TCR beta diversity and the percentage of naive T cells measured by flow cytometry. Observed TCR beta diversity per million T cells fell roughly linearly with age, and a significant reduction was already apparent by age roughly 40. The long-lived group showed more naive CD4+ T cells, fewer expanded clones and increased TCR diversity than the aged group, suggesting age selection.

Donors were 40 or so systemically healthy Caucasian individuals from Russia aged about 6 to 100 years. Each donor gave ten milliliters of peripheral blood, drawn into EDTA-treated Vacutainer tubes. Ficoll-Paque density-gradient centrifugation was used to isolate PBMCs, with at least 7 million obtained per sample. Trizol reagent was used to extract total RNA from the PBMCs, yielding at least 5.5 micrograms per sample. The percentages of naive CD45RAhigh/CD27high T cells were determined by flow cytometry on a PBMC aliquot from every donor. Library preparation was by 5' RACE. Sequencing relied on an Illumina HiSeq 2500. A second roughly 6 to 12 cycle PCR used a sample-barcoded 5' primer and a J-beta primer mix. Each TCR beta cDNA molecule received a unique molecular identifier from a template-switch 5' adaptor carrying 12 random nucleotides. Each sample yielded at least 2.5 million CDR3-containing paired-end reads. All of the RNA was converted into first-strand cDNA using the Mint cDNA synthesis kit, with a TRBC-specific oligonucleotide serving as the primer. Following uracil-DNA glycosylase treatment, a first 18-cycle PCR with universal primers M1SS and BC2_uni_R was performed on all cDNA. The source study handled its data this way. For normalization, 1 million high-quality reads, each with a distinct molecular identifier, were randomly selected from each sample. Reads with shared molecular identifiers were discarded instead of being binned into consensus sequences. MiTCR, run with a Q25 quality threshold and the strictest error-elimination algorithm, handled CDR3 identification, clonotype clustering and error correction. A nonparametric unseen species model with Euler transformation was used to estimate a lower bound on total TCR beta diversity. The public reads were reanalyzed by TCRdb: fastp trimming at Q25, MiXCR alignment, in-frame beta chains only. Rows with one shared CDR3 protein collapse into an entry with the most common genes and DNA. The V and J calls come from TCRdb's annotation, not from the publication. Within this sample are approximately 730,000 distinct CDR3 sequences, with roughly 45% of them counted one time only. In total, the top ten clones hold under 25% of the sample.

CDR1 and CDR2, per the germline V gene (reference sequence), are DFQATT and SNEGSKA. CDR3 length: 15 amino acids, cysteine to phenylalanine. The entry retains the CDR3 DNA only, 45 bases that are in frame from base 1. As regards this clonotype: Its antigen specificity is not known. There are no base qualities to consult, and no much larger clone falls within one base.

The rearranged chain carries TRBV20-1 and TRBJ2-3; TRBD1 could be the D gene, as 6 bases match. The sequence was collected from a woman aged 55-70 years in good health. The material sequenced was blood. The nucleotide sequence is given as TGCGGTCCGCAACAGGGTCTAACTAGCACAGATACGCAGTATTTT. Translated, this gives CGPQQGLTSTDTQYF.